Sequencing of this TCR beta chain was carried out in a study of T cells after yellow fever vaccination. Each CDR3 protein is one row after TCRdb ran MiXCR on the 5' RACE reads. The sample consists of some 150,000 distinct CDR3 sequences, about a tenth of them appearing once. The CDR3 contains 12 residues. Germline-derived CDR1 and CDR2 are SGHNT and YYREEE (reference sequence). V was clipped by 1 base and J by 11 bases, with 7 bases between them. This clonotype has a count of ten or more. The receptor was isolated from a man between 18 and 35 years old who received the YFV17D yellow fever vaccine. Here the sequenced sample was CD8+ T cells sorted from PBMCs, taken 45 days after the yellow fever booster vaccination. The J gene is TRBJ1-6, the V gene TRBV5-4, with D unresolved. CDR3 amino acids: CASSLRDTPLHF. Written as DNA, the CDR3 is TGTGCCAGCAGCTTGAGAGACACACCCCTCCACTTT.